One sample yielded the 21 T cell receptor beta chains listed below, sequenced in a study of blood T cell repertoires in COVID-19. Sequencing was performed with immunoSEQ multiplex PCR; in TCRdb, only in-frame clones are kept and a portion is missing. This table has 110,000 or so clones, around 91% appearing once. Material for sequencing was peripheral blood. These TCRs come from a man aged 65 to 79 with active or convalescent COVID-19.

This chain uses TRBV6-1 with TRBJ2-3, with TRBD2 matching 8 bases. In germline, CDR1 is MNHNS, CDR2 SASEGT. V shed 1 base and J 2 bases; nucleotides not matched to a gene: 8. CDR3 length equals 17 residues. CDR3 nucleotide sequence: TGTGCCAGCAGTGAAGAGGGGGTAGCGGGGCTCACAGATACGCAGTATTTT. Translation: CASSEEGVAGLTDTQYF.

The chain links TRBV10-3 to TRBJ2-5; possible D gene TRBD1, 5 bases. CDR3 size: 10 residues. The V gene lost 11 bases and the J gene lost 4 bases, with 8 bases spanning the gap. The germline gives CDR1 ENHRY, CDR2 SYGVKD. The CDR3 is CAAGSETQYF. In nucleotides, the CDR3 is TGTGCCGCAGGGTCAGAGACCCAGTACTTC.

The rearrangement joins TRBV6-5 to TRBJ1-1, with TRBD1 matching 11 bases. V trimming: 2 bases; J trimming: 1 base; junction bases outside the gene matches: 3. The CDR3 totals 16 residues. Germline values: CDR1 MNHEY, CDR2 SVGAGI. The CDR3 sequence: CASSYGQGAGNTEAFF. The CDR3 DNA is TGTGCCAGCAGTTACGGACAGGGGGCGGGGAACACTGAAGCTTTCTTT.

Remarks on this clone: The junction differs from germline at one of its ends, possibly a read error. The rearrangement links TRBV19 to TRBJ2-2; 7 bases align to TRBD1. The CDR3 is 14 residues long. Germline V gene data show CDR1 as LNHDA and CDR2 as SQIVND (reference sequence). The CDR3 coding sequence is TGTGCCATTAGGGGGCAGGGGAACTCCGGGGAGCTGTTTTTT. Translated, it gives CAIRGQGNSGELFF.

V is TRBV21-1 and J is TRBJ1-1; the table's D call TRBD1 went unverified against the DNA. TRBV21-1 is a documented pseudogene. The CDR3 sequence is 14 residues long. This chain's CDR3 is CASSAGQRNTEAFF. The CDR3 DNA sequence: TGTGCCAGCAGCGCAGGACAGCGGAACACTGAAGCTTTCTTT.

This clone appeared once. The chain is built from TRBV28 and TRBJ1-1; 8 bases map to TRBD1. Trimming removed 7 bases from V and 9 bases from J; junction bases left unmatched: 13. CDR3 length equals 14 residues. In germline, CDR1 is MDHEN, CDR2 SYDVKM. CDR3 sequence: CASNNRGSVSKAFF. In nucleotides, the CDR3 is TGTGCCAGCAACAACAGGGGGTCGGTTAGTAAAGCTTTCTTT.

The chain carries TRBV10-1 and TRBJ2-5; 7 positions agree with TRBD1. Germline V CDR1 and CDR2: WNHNN, SYGVQD (reference sequence). V lost 4 bases and J lost 5; bases outside the gene matches: 10. The CDR3 runs 15 residues. The CDR3 loop is CASSANRQGKETQYF. CDR3 nucleotide sequence: TGCGCCAGCAGTGCGAATCGACAGGGAAAGGAGACCCAGTACTTC.

The rearrangement joins TRBV9 to TRBJ1-6, with unresolved D. CDR1 and CDR2 (germline): SGDLS, YYNGEE. The CDR3 spans 12 residues. V shed 2 bases and J shed 11 bases, with 8 bases lying between them. CDR3: CASSVAAAPLHF. The CDR3 DNA is TGTGCCAGCAGCGTGGCAGCGGCACCCCTCCACTTT.

This chain connects TRBV5-1 to TRBJ1-1; D uncertain. CDR1 and CDR2 (germline): SGHRS, YFSETQ. The CDR3 is 14 residues long. V lost 6 bases and J 1 base, leaving 13 bases between the germline ends. CDR3 sequence reads: CASTSSPENTEAFF. The CDR3 region has the DNA TGCGCCAGCACCTCTTCCCCAGAGAACACTGAAGCTTTCTTT.

This sequence joins TRBV28 and TRBJ1-6; a weak D match, TRBD1 (6 bases). Germline loops: CDR1 MDHEN, CDR2 SYDVKM. The CDR3 spans 15 residues. Trimming stripped 5 bases from V and 7 bases from J, with 15 bases between. Here the CDR3 DNA reads TGTGCCAGCAGTCGGCCAGGGGTAGGCAATTCACCCCTCCACTTT. Translated: CASSRPGVGNSPLHF.

This clone has only one observation. The V call is TRBV10-3, the J call TRBJ1-3; 7 bases are a match to TRBD1. This CDR3 spans 13 amino acids. With V trimmed by 4 bases and J by 8 bases, 5 bases remained unmatched. Germline assignment: CDR1 ENHRY and CDR2 SYGVKD. The CDR3, as DNA: TGTGCCATCAGTGCGACAGGGCGAGACACCATATATTTT. Protein product: CAISATGRDTIYF.

This clone was recorded a few times. This chain links TRBV29-1 with TRBJ2-7; 14 bases agree with TRBD2. The CDR3 is made up of 18 amino acids. The V gene's germline CDR1 is SQVTM and CDR2 ANQGSEA. V shed 4 bases, J shed 5 bases, and the junction held 16 bases outside the gene matches. The CDR3 DNA is TGCAGCGTTGTTGCGGGGGGACTAGCGGGAGAGACTTCCCACGAGCAGTACTTC. Translated: CSVVAGGLAGETSHEQYF.

The chain employs TRBV27 and TRBJ2-3; no firm D call. This CDR3 comprises 15 residues. Trimming left V 5 bases short and J 3 bases short, with 15 bases between. Germline loops: CDR1 MNHEY, CDR2 SMNVEV (reference sequence). CDR3 residues: CASSTAGYGTDTQYF. The CDR3 nucleotides read TGTGCCAGCAGTACGGCAGGCTATGGGACAGATACGCAGTATTTT.

The chain combines TRBV5-5 with TRBJ1-1, with D possibly being TRBD1 (5 bases). V gave up 2 bases and J gave up 2 bases, with 13 bases separating them. Germline V gives CDR1 SGHKS, CDR2 YYEKEE (reference sequence). This CDR3 is built from 15 residues. The CDR3 protein is CASSFRGQSNTEAFF. The CDR3 bases are TGTGCCAGCAGCTTCAGAGGACAAAGTAACACTGAAGCTTTCTTT.

This rearrangement joins TRBV27 to TRBJ2-7; TRBD1 agrees at 11 bases. The germline gives CDR1 MNHEY, CDR2 SMNVEV (reference sequence). CDR3 length: 17 residues. J lost 2 bases, V lost 2 bases, and 8 bases had no gene match. CDR3 DNA: TGTGCCAGCAGTTTACGGCCTCCGGGACAGGGGGCCTACGAGCAGTACTTC. This encodes CASSLRPPGQGAYEQYF.

The chain joins TRBV20-1 to TRBJ2-7; 9 positions agree with TRBD2. The J segment lost 2 bases and the V segment lost 3 bases, leaving 5 bases of the junction unmatched. The CDR3 totals 14 residues. From germline, CDR1 is DFQATT and CDR2 SNEGSKA (reference sequence). The CDR3 loop reads CSASATSGPYEQYF. The CDR3 bases are TGCAGTGCTAGTGCTACTAGCGGGCCCTACGAGCAGTACTTC.

V is TRBV15 and J is TRBJ1-3; weak D call: TRBD1 (6 bases). CDR3 length: 14 residues. CDR1 and CDR2 (germline): LNHNV, YYDKDF (reference sequence). V lost 5 bases and J 4 bases, leaving 12 bases between the germline ends. DNA for the CDR3: TGTGCCACCAGCCCTCGGGACAAAGGAAACACCATATATTTT. Protein sequence: CATSPRDKGNTIYF.

The rearrangement uses TRBV2 and TRBJ2-3; TRBD2 matches at 13 bases. Germline values: CDR1 SNHLY, CDR2 FYNNEI. V trimming: 5 bases; J trimming: 6 bases; junction bases outside the gene matches: 8. The CDR3 is 16 amino acids. CDR3 loop: CASSRGLAGEGDTQYF. The CDR3 coding sequence is TGTGCCAGCAGTCGCGGACTAGCGGGAGAGGGGGATACGCAGTATTTT.

This clone showed up just once. The chain uses TRBV19 and TRBJ1-5, with D perhaps matching TRBD1 (6 bases). This CDR3 is built from 16 residues. Germline V lookup: CDR1 LNHDA, CDR2 SQIVND (reference sequence). V shed 3 bases and J shed 1 base, with 13 bases lying between them. CDR3 residues: CASSIGQRLSNQPQHF. CDR3 nucleotides: TGTGCCAGTAGTATCGGACAGAGACTGAGCAATCAGCCCCAGCATTTT.

V is TRBV7-2 and J is TRBJ2-7, with a possible D match to TRBD2 (6 bases). The germline V and J ends were trimmed by 5 bases and 3 bases, with 17 bases remaining between them. Germline V gene sequence: CDR1 SGHTA, CDR2 FQGNSA. The CDR3 sequence is 15 residues long. In DNA form, the CDR3 reads TGTGCCAGCAGCCGTTCTAGCGAGAAAAACTACGAGCAGTACTTC. This codes for CASSRSSEKNYEQYF.

This chain links TRBV12-3 or TRBV12-4 with TRBJ2-4; 10 positions agree with TRBD1. The CDR3 length is 12 residues. V gave up 4 bases and J gave up 11 bases; unmatched junction bases: 2. The CDR3: CASSSGQGLQYF. The CDR3 bases are TGTGCCAGCAGTTCGGGACAGGGGCTTCAGTACTTC.